The 16 T cell receptor beta chains below all came from one sample that was sequenced in a study of blood T cell repertoires in COVID-19 (TCRdb year 2020). Libraries were built with the immunoSEQ multiplex PCR assay. This immuneACCESS table, as held by TCRdb, lists in-frame sequences with V and J called but not all clones. Of the missing ones, under half trace to an unresolved V gene in checked studies; the others have no known cause. Counted in this sample were 96,000 or so clones; more than 70% of them appeared once. The ten largest clones represent approximately 2.9% of the sample. The sequenced sample consisted of peripheral blood. The source of these receptors is a woman older than 75 with acute or convalescent COVID-19.

The V gene is TRBV29-1, the J gene TRBJ2-2; TRBD2 matches 8 bases. The J segment lost 7 bases and the V segment lost 6 bases, leaving 13 bases of the junction unmatched. Germline CDR1 and CDR2: SQVTM and ANQGSEA. This CDR3 has 15 residues. The CDR3 bases are TGCAGCGTGGGTGCGGGGGGCTCGGGTGGCGGGGAGCTGTTTTTT. Its translation is CSVGAGGSGGGELFF.

This clone occurred a few times. This rearrangement joins TRBV10-3 to TRBJ1-2; possible D gene TRBD1, 6 bases. The CDR3 runs 16 residues. In germline, CDR1 is ENHRY, CDR2 SYGVKD. The V gene lost 6 bases and the J gene lost 2 bases, with 19 bases spanning the gap. CDR3 amino acids: CAIRVQQGEGNYGYTF. CDR3 nucleotides: TGTGCCATCAGAGTACAACAGGGTGAGGGGAACTATGGCTACACCTTC.

The chain is built from TRBV5-8 and TRBJ2-4, with TRBD1 matching over 10 bases. Looked up from germline, CDR1 is SGHTS and CDR2 is YDEGEE. V lost 4 bases to trimming and J lost 6 bases; unmatched junction nucleotides: 4. This CDR3 has 14 amino acids. CDR3 region: CASSPRDRGNIQYF. The CDR3 DNA reads as TGTGCCAGCAGCCCGCGGGACAGGGGAAACATTCAGTACTTC.

This clone was counted a few times. The rearrangement joins TRBV7-6 to TRBJ2-7; D is perhaps TRBD1 (6 bases). Germline V gene data show CDR1 as SGHVS and CDR2 as FNYEAQ. Trimming took off 5 bases at V and 2 bases at J, with 13 bases between the two ends. This CDR3 comprises 14 residues. The CDR3 coding sequence is TGTGCCAGCAGCCCTGGGACATTGGCCTACGAGCAGTACTTC. Translation: CASSPGTLAYEQYF.

The chain uses TRBV2 and TRBJ2-1; 10 bases are shared with TRBD1. CDR3 length: 13 amino acids. Germline CDR1 SNHLY, CDR2 FYNNEI. The V and J ends lost 8 bases and 6 bases, in that order; junction bases with no gene match: 4. The CDR3 DNA sequence: TGTGCCAGCGGGGGACAGGGGCTCAATGAGCAGTTCTTC. It codes for CASGGQGLNEQFF.

The chain carries TRBV7-3 and TRBJ1-6, with TRBD1 matching over 8 bases. V was clipped by 5 bases and J by 8 bases; unmatched bases: 8. Germline V gene lookup returns CDR1 SGHTA and CDR2 FQGTGA. The CDR3 loop spans 15 amino acids. DNA of the CDR3: TGTGCCAGCAGCGAGACAGGGGCGGTTTATTCACCCCTCCACTTT. Translated, it gives CASSETGAVYSPLHF.

The rearrangement joins TRBV5-4 to TRBJ1-3; D is undetermined. The CDR3 is made up of 15 amino acids. Trimming pared 1 base from V and 1 base from J, leaving 9 bases between. Germline lookup yields CDR1 SGHNT and CDR2 YYREEE (reference sequence). CDR3 sequence: CASSLYSLSGNTIYF. DNA of the CDR3: TGTGCCAGCAGCTTGTACAGCCTATCTGGAAACACCATATATTTT.

V is TRBV4-2 and J is TRBJ1-6; weak D call: TRBD1 (6 bases). This CDR3 region has 17 residues. The germline CDR1 and CDR2 sequences are LGHNA and YNFKEQ. With 1 base removed from V and 4 bases from J, the gap between germline ends came to 14 bases. The CDR3 region has the DNA TGTGCCAGCAGCCAAGGAGGACAGCTAGAGTATAATTCACCCCTCCACTTT. Its protein is CASSQGGQLEYNSPLHF.

The chain uses TRBV30 and TRBJ2-1; 8 nucleotides line up with TRBD2. Germline values: CDR1 GTSNPN, CDR2 SVGIG (reference sequence). The CDR3 is made up of 15 amino acids. V lost 0 bases, J lost 6 bases, and 7 bases stayed unmatched. CDR3 sequence (DNA): TGTGCCTGGAGTGTAAGCCTAGCGGGTCCCAATGAGCAGTTCTTC. Encoded protein: CAWSVSLAGPNEQFF. Based on the CDR3 plus reference TRBV30 and TRBJ2-1, the full variable domain is SQTIHQWPATLVQPVGSPLSLECTVEGTSNPNLYWYRQAAGRGLQLLFYSVGIGQISSEVPQNLSASRPQDRQFILSSKKLLLSDSGFYLCAWSVSLAGPNEQFFGPGTRLTVL.

V gene TRBV27 combines with J gene TRBJ1-2; 10 bases line up with TRBD1. The V segment lost 5 bases and the J segment 3 bases; nucleotides outside the gene matches: 6. The CDR3 contains 15 residues. CDR1 and CDR2 from the germline V gene are MNHEY and SMNVEV (reference sequence). The CDR3 DNA reads TGTGCCAGCAGTCTGGGGACAGGGGTAGACTATGGCTACACCTTC. It yields the protein CASSLGTGVDYGYTF.

The CDR3 region has the DNA TGTGCCAGCAGCTCCAGCCAGGGAGGATTCTATGGCTACACCTTC. Translating gives CASSSSQGGFYGYTF. This chain joins TRBV5-4 and TRBJ1-2, with a possible D match to TRBD1 (5 bases). The V end lost 3 bases, the J end lost 4 bases, and 16 bases lay between the germline ends. The CDR3 length is 15 residues. Per the germline V gene, CDR1 is SGHNT and CDR2 is YYREEE (reference sequence). Together with reference TRBV5-4 and TRBJ1-2, the CDR3 gives the full variable domain: ETGVTQSPTHLIKTRGQQVTLRCSSQSGHNTVSWYQQALGQGPQFIFQYYREEENGRGNFPPRFSGLQFPNYSSELNVNALELDDSALYLCASSSSQGGFYGYTFGSGTRLTVV.

V usage is TRBV18 and J usage is TRBJ1-1, with 9 bases that match TRBD1. The CDR3 covers 16 residues. Trimming took 4 bases from V and 1 from J; bases not matched to a gene: 7. The germline gives CDR1 KGHSH, CDR2 LQKENI. CDR3 sequence reads: CASSRNDRGENTEAFF. The CDR3 DNA is TGTGCCAGCTCACGCAATGACAGGGGGGAGAACACTGAAGCTTTCTTT.

This rearrangement joins TRBV7-2 to TRBJ2-1, with D unresolved. Germline values: CDR1 SGHTA, CDR2 FQGNSA. With 3 bases removed from V and 0 bases from J, the gap between germline ends came to 18 bases. This CDR3 has 18 amino acids. The CDR3 loop is CASSFHDIPFSSYNEQFF. DNA of the CDR3: TGTGCCAGCAGCTTCCATGATATACCGTTTAGCTCCTACAATGAGCAGTTCTTC.

This chain uses TRBV15 with TRBJ2-7, with 10 bases fitting TRBD1. This CDR3 region has 14 residues. V shed 5 bases, J shed 7 bases, and the junction held 8 bases outside the gene matches. The germline gives CDR1 LNHNV, CDR2 YYDKDF (reference sequence). CDR3 nucleotide sequence: TGTGCCACCAGCGTGAGACAGGGGGCGCGGGAGCAGTACTTC. Protein: CATSVRQGAREQYF.

This clone is a singleton in its sample. The genes are TRBV2 and TRBJ2-1, with D unresolved. The V end lost 8 bases, the J end lost 4 bases, and 6 bases lay between the germline ends. Germline V CDR1 and CDR2: SNHLY, FYNNEI. The CDR3 is made up of 11 amino acids. The CDR3 region has the DNA TGTGCCAGCGGCCCGTACAATGAGCAGTTCTTC. This sequence encodes CASGPYNEQFF.

The genes are TRBV6-5 and TRBJ1-1, with TRBD1 as a possible D gene (6 bases). Germline V gene data show CDR1 as MNHEY and CDR2 as SVGAGI. This CDR3 contains 15 residues. V was clipped by 1 base and J by 4 bases, with 13 bases between them. CDR3 nucleotides: TGTGCCAGCAGTTACTTTAGGGGAGGGGGCACTGAAGCTTTCTTT. Amino acid sequence: CASSYFRGGGTEAFF.